The next 27 T cell receptor beta chains were all read from a single sample in a study of blood T cell repertoires in COVID-19. Produced via immunoSEQ multiplex PCR; TCRdb's table is partial and in-frame only. Here the sample spans under 55,000 clones, about 88% being singletons. Sequencing used peripheral blood. These receptors were taken from a human donor in a cohort sampled during active COVID-19.

The rearrangement joins TRBV14 to TRBJ2-2; D call uncertain. CDR1 and CDR2 from the germline V gene are SGHDN and FVKESK. V lost 4 bases and J 3 bases, leaving 18 bases between the germline ends. This CDR3 contains 17 residues. CDR3: CASSPEEQISHTGELFF. The CDR3, as DNA: TGTGCCAGCAGCCCCGAGGAGCAGATAAGTCACACCGGGGAGCTGTTTTTT.

This clone was seen only once. The rearrangement links TRBV9 to TRBJ2-1; a possible D gene is TRBD2 (7 bases). The CDR3 spans 15 residues. V lost 5 bases and J 2 bases, leaving 14 bases between the germline ends. The V gene's germline CDR1 is SGDLS and CDR2 YYNGEE. CDR3 loop: CASSLGGQTYNEQFF. The CDR3 DNA is TGTGCCAGCAGTCTGGGGGGGCAGACCTACAATGAGCAGTTCTTC.

The chain employs TRBV10-3 and TRBJ2-2; 9 bases fit TRBD1. This CDR3 has 19 residues. CDR1 is ENHRY, CDR2 SYGVKD, per germline. J lost 6 bases, V lost 1 base, and 15 bases had no gene match. CDR3 amino acids: CAISEWIGGQGEGAGELFF. The CDR3 bases are TGTGCCATCAGTGAGTGGATTGGGGGACAGGGAGAAGGCGCCGGGGAGCTGTTTTTT.

This clone was found a few times. The chain uses TRBV19 and TRBJ1-2; 8 positions match TRBD1. Germline-derived CDR1 and CDR2 are LNHDA and SQIVND (reference sequence). There are 13 residues in the CDR3. V was clipped by 7 bases and J by 7 bases; unmatched bases: 8. The CDR3 loop is CASTSRTGSGYTF. The CDR3 DNA reads TGTGCCAGTACTTCCCGGACAGGGTCTGGCTACACCTTC.

The CDR3 DNA is TGTGCCAGCAGTTACTCGAGACAGAGCAATCAGCCCCAGCATTTT. This gives the protein CASSYSRQSNQPQHF. The chain carries TRBV6-5 and TRBJ1-5, with a weak D call TRBD1 (5 bases). The CDR3 loop spans 15 amino acids. In germline, CDR1 is MNHEY, CDR2 SVGAGI. V was trimmed by 0 bases and J by 1 base, leaving 7 bases between them.

The chain employs TRBV24-1 and TRBJ2-1; unclear D gene. The V and J ends lost 6 bases and 6 bases respectively, with 8 bases between them. Germline lookup yields CDR1 KGHDR and CDR2 SFDVKD. The CDR3 runs to 12 residues. This CDR3 reads CATSLGVNEQFF. Written as DNA, the CDR3 is TGTGCCACCAGTCTAGGCGTCAATGAGCAGTTCTTC.

This rearrangement joins TRBV28 to TRBJ2-5, with 9 bases identical to TRBD2. The germline CDR1 and CDR2 sequences are MDHEN and SYDVKM. Losses at the gene ends were 5 bases for V and 13 bases for J; bases not matched to a gene: 17. There are 15 residues in the CDR3. CDR3 bases: TGTGCCAGCAGTCCCACGTCTGCGGGAGGGGAATTGGGGTACTTC. Translation gives CASSPTSAGGELGYF.

This clone was found once. The gene calls are TRBV4-2 and TRBJ2-5, with D perhaps matching TRBD1 (5 bases). CDR3 size: 15 residues. Germline CDR1 and CDR2: LGHNA and YNFKEQ. The V gene lost 0 bases and the J gene lost 5 bases, with 13 bases spanning the gap. This CDR3 is CASSQDTAGMETQYF. The CDR3 bases are TGTGCCAGCAGCCAAGATACGGCAGGGATGGAGACCCAGTACTTC.

The chain links TRBV7-9 to TRBJ1-2; unclear D gene. The CDR3 has 13 residues. CDR1 and CDR2 from the germline V gene are SEHNR and FQNEAQ (reference sequence). Trimming took off 5 bases at V and 3 bases at J, with 10 bases between the two ends. The CDR3 nucleotides are TGTGCCAGCAGCACACGACGGGACTATGGCTACACCTTC. Translating it yields CASSTRRDYGYTF. The full variable domain, with the rest looked up from reference TRBV7-9 and TRBJ1-2, is DTGVSQNPRHKITKRGQNVTFRCDPISEHNRLYWYRQTLGQGPEFLTYFQNEAQLEKSRLLSDRFSAERPKGSFSTLEIQRTEQGDSAMYLCASSTRRDYGYTFGSGTRLTVV.

The genes are TRBV4-1 and TRBJ2-7; 7 bases line up with TRBD1. The CDR3 is 15 residues long. Germline V gene data show CDR1 as MGHRA and CDR2 as YSYEKL. V dropped 1 base and J dropped 0; count of bases not matched to a gene: 3. Here the CDR3 DNA reads TGCGCCAGCAGCCAAGTCGGGACAGTCTCCTACGAGCAGTACTTC. It encodes CASSQVGTVSYEQYF.

The chain carries TRBV4-2 and TRBJ2-7; the match to TRBD2 covers 15 bases. From germline, CDR1 is LGHNA and CDR2 YNFKEQ. CDR3 length: 16 amino acids. V lost 0 bases, J lost 4 bases, and 1 base stayed unmatched. Here the CDR3 reads CASSQDGTSGRYEQYF. CDR3 bases: TGTGCCAGCAGCCAAGACGGGACTAGCGGGAGGTACGAGCAGTACTTC.

V is TRBV18 and J is TRBJ2-3; D is undetermined. The CDR3 runs to 12 residues. The germline V gene encodes CDR1 KGHSH and CDR2 LQKENI. V was trimmed by 6 bases and J by 2 bases, leaving 6 bases between them. CDR3 coding DNA: TGTGCCAGCTCCCCCAACACAGATACGCAGTATTTT. Its protein is CASSPNTDTQYF.

This rearrangement joins TRBV5-6 to TRBJ2-7, with unresolved D. V was pared by 4 bases and J by 5 bases, with 7 bases between. Germline values: CDR1 SGHDT, CDR2 YYEEEE. The CDR3 consists of 11 residues. The CDR3 loop reads CASSLRHEQYF. CDR3 DNA sequence: TGTGCCAGCAGCCTCAGGCACGAGCAGTACTTC.

This rearrangement joins TRBV7-2 to TRBJ1-2, with TRBD1 matching over 7 bases. CDR3 length: 16 amino acids. Germline-derived CDR1 and CDR2 are SGHTA and FQGNSA. With 1 base clipped from V and 4 bases from J, the junction kept 9 bases outside the gene matches. CDR3 bases: TGTGCCAGCAGCTTAGGACTTAACAGGGGACCCTATGGCTACACCTTC. Protein sequence: CASSLGLNRGPYGYTF.

V is TRBV9 and J is TRBJ1-6; 11 nucleotides agree with TRBD1. V lost 2 bases, J lost 7 bases, and 2 bases stayed unmatched. Germline lookup yields CDR1 SGDLS and CDR2 YYNGEE. This CDR3 spans 15 amino acids. This CDR3 is CASSVGTGGNSPLHF. DNA for the CDR3: TGTGCCAGCAGCGTTGGGACAGGGGGAAATTCACCCCTCCACTTT.

The rearrangement uses TRBV27 and TRBJ2-4; 8 bases agree with TRBD2. The germline gives CDR1 MNHEY, CDR2 SMNVEV (reference sequence). With 8 bases clipped from V and 6 bases from J, the junction kept 12 bases outside the gene matches. This CDR3 has 15 amino acids. In DNA form, the CDR3 reads TGTGCCAGCGGGCTAGCGGGTATAGGGGGAAACATTCAGTACTTC. Translated: CASGLAGIGGNIQYF.

The chain couples TRBV10-3 to TRBJ1-1; D is perhaps TRBD1 (5 bases). The CDR3 is made up of 13 amino acids. CDR1 is ENHRY and CDR2 is SYGVKD in the germline V gene. Trimming took 6 bases from V and 1 from J, leaving 9 bases between them. The CDR3 DNA is TGTGCCATCAGGACAACAGGGAACACTGAAGCTTTCTTT. Its translation: CAIRTTGNTEAFF.

The gene calls are TRBV29-1 and TRBJ2-5; 9 bases align to TRBD2. The junction had 9 bases not matched to a gene; V was cut back by 7 bases and J by 0 bases. This CDR3 spans 15 amino acids. Germline assignment: CDR1 SQVTM and CDR2 ANQGSEA. CDR3 amino acids: CSAELTSGNQETQYF. CDR3 sequence (DNA): TGCAGCGCGGAACTGACTAGCGGAAACCAAGAGACCCAGTACTTC.

The chain recombines TRBV7-8 with TRBJ2-7; maybe TRBD1 (6 bases). Germline loops: CDR1 SGHVS, CDR2 FQNEAQ. There are 12 residues in the CDR3. V was clipped by 5 bases and J by 4 bases, with 9 bases between them. The CDR3 loop reads CASSPDRYEQYV. The CDR3 DNA is TGTGCCAGCAGCCCGGACAGATACGAGCAGTACGTC.

The J gene is TRBJ2-5, the V gene TRBV5-1; D uncertain. The CDR3 loop spans 12 amino acids. Germline V gene sequence: CDR1 SGHRS, CDR2 YFSETQ. Trimming took 0 bases from V and 3 from J, leaving 3 bases between them. CDR3 protein: CASSLDKETQYF. CDR3 coding DNA: TGCGCCAGCAGCTTGGATAAAGAGACCCAGTACTTC.

The CDR3 is CASSVGLAQNTGELFF. The DNA for the CDR3 is TGCGCCAGCAGCGTTGGACTAGCCCAGAACACCGGGGAGCTGTTTTTT. This chain joins TRBV5-1 and TRBJ2-2; 8 nucleotides match TRBD2. J lost 1 base, V lost 4 bases, and 6 bases had no gene match. This CDR3 region has 16 residues. Germline-derived CDR1 and CDR2 are SGHRS and YFSETQ.

The rearrangement links TRBV13 to TRBJ2-5, with 8 positions matching TRBD2. The CDR3 sequence is 15 residues long. Germline V gene lookup returns CDR1 PRHDT and CDR2 FYEKMQ (reference sequence). Losses at the gene ends were 5 bases for V and 5 bases for J; bases not matched to a gene: 10. The CDR3 protein is CASSPSSGSVETQYF. CDR3 nucleotides: TGTGCCAGCAGCCCCTCAAGCGGGAGTGTCGAGACCCAGTACTTC. Drawing the rest from reference TRBV13 and TRBJ2-5, the complete variable domain is AAGVIQSPRHLIKEKRETATLKCYPIPRHDTVYWYQQGPGQDPQFLISFYEKMQSDKGSIPDRFSAQQFSDYHSELNMSSLELGDSALYFCASSPSSGSVETQYFGPGTRLLVL.

The CDR3 region has the DNA TGTGCCAGCAGTTTCCCAGACAGGGGAGAAACGCAGTATTTT. This codes for CASSFPDRGETQYF. The V gene is TRBV28, the J gene TRBJ2-3; the match to TRBD1 covers 8 bases. The V gene's germline CDR1 is MDHEN and CDR2 SYDVKM. This CDR3 has 14 residues. Trimming cost V 3 bases and J 9 bases; bases outside gene matches: 8.

This clone has just one count. The chain recombines TRBV5-5 with TRBJ1-5; 12 nucleotides match TRBD1. CDR3 length: 17 amino acids. Germline assignment: CDR1 SGHKS and CDR2 YYEKEE (reference sequence). Trimming removed 3 bases from V and 2 bases from J; junction bases left unmatched: 6. The DNA for the CDR3 is TGTGCCAGCAGCTCGGGACAGGGGGCCTTCGGCAATCAGCCCCAGCATTTT. Its protein is CASSSGQGAFGNQPQHF.

This sequence joins TRBV3-1 (or the pseudogene TRBV3-2) and TRBJ1-2, with D perhaps TRBD1 (6 bases). Germline lookup yields CDR1 LGHDT and CDR2 YNNKEL (reference sequence). The CDR3 has 17 amino acids. V lost 5 bases and J lost 0, with 19 bases in between. CDR3 coding DNA: TGTGCCAGCAGCGGACCGACTTTACAGGGAACTAACTATGGCTACACCTTC. Translated, it gives CASSGPTLQGTNYGYTF.

This chain connects TRBV6-5 to TRBJ1-2; 9 bases map to TRBD1. The CDR3 sequence is 15 residues long. Germline assignment: CDR1 MNHEY and CDR2 SVGAGI. Losses at the gene ends were 2 bases for V and 6 bases for J; bases not matched to a gene: 7. Here the CDR3 reads CASSYVPTGGHGYTF. Written as DNA, the CDR3 is TGTGCCAGCAGTTACGTCCCGACAGGGGGGCATGGCTACACCTTC.

This clone was seen a handful of times. V is TRBV7-3 and J is TRBJ2-7, with 7 bases lining up with TRBD2. Germline CDR1 and CDR2: SGHTA and FQGTGA. The V gene end was trimmed by 5 bases and the J gene end by 0 bases; junction bases not matched to a gene: 7. The CDR3 is 15 residues long. CDR3 DNA sequence: TGTGCCAGCAGCCCCCAAGCGGGGCTCTCCTACGAGCAGTACTTC. Its translation is CASSPQAGLSYEQYF.